This T cell receptor beta chain was profiled in a study of beta chain features in type 1 diabetes. Across the study: Healthy donors and patients showed comparable age, gender and cell yields.

This clone has more than one count but fewer than ten. Its antigen remains unidentified. Study findings and constraints: TCRB repertoires of naive, central memory and Treg cells appeared more similar among patients than among healthy donors. Patients with type 1 diabetes showed fewer VDJ junction insertions and more deletions. Shorter TCRB CDR3s, moderately but significantly so, were found in Type 1 diabetes patients in all four CD4+ subsets.

As every portion of the isolated RNA was reverse transcribed, the sequencing read expressed TCRB transcripts. It was found that naive, central memory and regulatory T cell samples averaged about 3.57 million reads. Profiled with immunoSEQ multiplex PCR; TCRdb holds only in-frame clones, not every one. The sample yields more than 300,000 clones, 9.5% to 10% seen once. Trimming removed 6 bases from V and 8 bases from J; junction bases left unmatched: 7. The V gene's germline CDR1 is MGHRA and CDR2 YSYEKL. This CDR3 contains 15 residues. Sequencing was performed on central memory CD4+ T cells from blood. The V call is TRBV4-1, the J call TRBJ2-1; the match to TRBD2 covers 13 bases. This receptor was taken from a man aged 25 to 40 with type 1 diabetes. This CDR3 reads CASRTGLAGSYEQFF. CDR3 sequence (DNA): TGCGCCAGCAGAACGGGACTAGCGGGATCTTATGAGCAGTTCTTC.